This is a list of T cell receptor beta chains from one sample in a study of cytomegalovirus exposure and HLA in healthy donors. Sequencing used immunoSEQ multiplex PCR; TCRdb keeps in-frame clones, though not all of them. The sample consists of 150,000 to 200,000 clones, around nine tenths of them appearing once. The specimen sequenced was PBMCs. The receptors originated from a young woman in good health and CMV-seronegative. Each CDR3 is given with its conserved first and last residue. Each record gives: clone size, J gene, V gene, D gene, CDR3 DNA, CDR3 protein. D genes are given only for firm matches. Part of the rows lack a size; the others show once, few, many or a class for expanded clones.

abundance: .; j_gene: TRBJ1-4; v_gene: TRBV15; d_gene: TRBD1; CDR3nt: TGTGCCACCAGCACCTCCTTACAGGGGAGTAATGAAAAACTGTTTTTT; CDR3aa: CATSTSLQGSNEKLFF
abundance: .; j_gene: TRBJ1-1; v_gene: TRBV5-1; d_gene: .; CDR3nt: TGCGCCAGCAGTACAGGTTTAATGAACACTGAAGCTTTCTTT; CDR3aa: CASSTGLMNTEAFF
abundance: .; j_gene: TRBJ2-5; v_gene: TRBV30; d_gene: TRBD2; CDR3nt: TGTGCCTCAATTGGCGGGGGGGCCGCAGAGACCCAGTACTTC; CDR3aa: CASIGGGAAETQYF
abundance: .; j_gene: TRBJ1-2; v_gene: TRBV28; d_gene: .; CDR3nt: TGTGCCAGCAGCTCCCGGGGCTATGGCTACACCTTC; CDR3aa: CASSSRGYGYTF
abundance: .; j_gene: TRBJ1-4; v_gene: TRBV5-6; d_gene: .; CDR3nt: TGTGCCAGCAGCTTATTCGACAGAACTAATGAAAAACTGTTTTTT; CDR3aa: CASSLFDRTNEKLFF
abundance: .; j_gene: TRBJ2-7; v_gene: TRBV5-1; d_gene: .; CDR3nt: TGCGCCAGCAGCTTCCGGGACACAACCTACGAGCAGTACTTC; CDR3aa: CASSFRDTTYEQYF
abundance: .; j_gene: TRBJ2-7; v_gene: TRBV5-4; d_gene: .; CDR3nt: TGTGCCAGCAGCTTGATGGAGGGCGGGCGTAGCTCCTACGAGCAGTACTTC; CDR3aa: CASSLMEGGRSSYEQYF
abundance: .; j_gene: TRBJ1-4; v_gene: TRBV6-1; d_gene: .; CDR3nt: TGTGCCAGCAGTGCGCGACAGAGAAATGAAAAACTGTTTTTT; CDR3aa: CASSARQRNEKLFF
abundance: .; j_gene: TRBJ1-1; v_gene: TRBV19; d_gene: .; CDR3nt: TGTGCCAGTAGTATAGGAGCCGGGTTTGGGACTGAAGCTTTCTTT; CDR3aa: CASSIGAGFGTEAFF
abundance: .; j_gene: TRBJ2-1; v_gene: TRBV15; d_gene: .; CDR3nt: TGTGCCACCACCCCTAGGCAGGGGTCCTACAATGAGCAGTTCTTC; CDR3aa: CATTPRQGSYNEQFF
abundance: .; j_gene: TRBJ2-2; v_gene: TRBV9; d_gene: .; CDR3nt: TGTGCCAGCACCGATAAGAGCACCGGGGAGCTGTTTTTT; CDR3aa: CASTDKSTGELFF
abundance: .; j_gene: TRBJ1-3; v_gene: TRBV10-3; d_gene: .; CDR3nt: TGTGCCATCAGTGAGTTACTAGCAGGCTCTGGAAACACCATATATTTT; CDR3aa: CAISELLAGSGNTIYF
abundance: .; j_gene: TRBJ1-1; v_gene: TRBV2; d_gene: .; CDR3nt: TGTGCCAGCAGTGCAGGAGGGAGCCTCAGCCTGGGGACTGAAGCTTTCTTT; CDR3aa: CASSAGGSLSLGTEAFF
abundance: .; j_gene: TRBJ1-2; v_gene: TRBV2; d_gene: .; CDR3nt: TGTGCCAGCAGTGACAGGGACATAGCGAACTATGGCTACACCTTC; CDR3aa: CASSDRDIANYGYTF
abundance: .; j_gene: TRBJ1-2; v_gene: TRBV30; d_gene: .; CDR3nt: TGTGCCTGGAGTGGAGGGCCGGGGCCGGGGGGAGACCAGACCTATGGCTACACCTTC; CDR3aa: CAWSGGPGPGGDQTYGYTF
abundance: .; j_gene: TRBJ2-7; v_gene: TRBV29-1; d_gene: .; CDR3nt: TGCAGCGTTGAAGATGGGAATAGACTAGGGGAGCAGTACTTC; CDR3aa: CSVEDGNRLGEQYF
abundance: few; j_gene: TRBJ1-5; v_gene: TRBV30; d_gene: .; CDR3nt: TGTGCCTGGAGTTCCCGAGCGGGGCCCCAGCATTTT; CDR3aa: CAWSSRAGPQHF
abundance: .; j_gene: TRBJ2-5; v_gene: TRBV5-1; d_gene: .; CDR3nt: TGCGCCAGCAGTAAGACAGACCAAGAGACCCAGTACTTC; CDR3aa: CASSKTDQETQYF
abundance: .; j_gene: TRBJ2-4; v_gene: TRBV2; d_gene: .; CDR3nt: TGTGCCAGCGGGAGAGGGGGTCTAGCCAAAAACATTCAGTACTTC; CDR3aa: CASGRGGLAKNIQYF
abundance: .; j_gene: TRBJ2-2; v_gene: TRBV2; d_gene: TRBD2; CDR3nt: TGTGCCACCCGAGCGGGAGTAAAATCCGGGGAGCTGTTTTTT; CDR3aa: CATRAGVKSGELFF
abundance: .; j_gene: TRBJ2-3; v_gene: TRBV27; d_gene: TRBD1; CDR3nt: TGTGCCAGCACGAGGACAGGGAGGTCGGATACGCAGTATTTT; CDR3aa: CASTRTGRSDTQYF
abundance: .; j_gene: TRBJ2-2; v_gene: TRBV29-1; d_gene: .; CDR3nt: TGCAGCGTTGAATGGCCAACCGGGGAGCTGTTTTTT; CDR3aa: CSVEWPTGELFF
abundance: .; j_gene: TRBJ2-1; v_gene: TRBV4-1; d_gene: TRBD2; CDR3nt: TGCGCCAGCAGCCAGGCCTCCGGGACTAGCGGTTACAATGAGCAGTTCTTC; CDR3aa: CASSQASGTSGYNEQFF
abundance: .; j_gene: TRBJ2-2; v_gene: TRBV4-3; d_gene: TRBD2; CDR3nt: TGCGCCAGCAGCCAAGAGGCTAGCGGGAGGGTCACAAACACCGGGGAGCTGTTTTTT; CDR3aa: CASSQEASGRVTNTGELFF
abundance: .; j_gene: TRBJ1-6; v_gene: TRBV19; d_gene: .; CDR3nt: TGTGCCAGTAGTCCGACGGGGGAAGGTAATTCACCCCTCCACTTT; CDR3aa: CASSPTGEGNSPLHF
abundance: .; j_gene: TRBJ2-7; v_gene: TRBV18; d_gene: .; CDR3nt: TGTGCCAGCTCACCTCTCGTCGGCGGCGAGCAGTACTTC; CDR3aa: CASSPLVGGEQYF
abundance: .; j_gene: TRBJ2-1; v_gene: TRBV5-1; d_gene: TRBD1; CDR3nt: TGCGCCAGCAGCTTGGGCAGTCACAGGGGGGTACCGGAGCAGTTCTTC; CDR3aa: CASSLGSHRGVPEQFF
abundance: .; j_gene: TRBJ2-7; v_gene: TRBV18; d_gene: TRBD1; CDR3nt: TGTGCCAGCTCACCAGGGCAGGGGGCCTACGAGCAGTACTTC; CDR3aa: CASSPGQGAYEQYF
abundance: .; j_gene: TRBJ1-4; v_gene: TRBV4-3; d_gene: TRBD1; CDR3nt: TGCGCCAGCAGCCAAGATGGTTACAGGGGAGGAGAAAAACTGTTTTTT; CDR3aa: CASSQDGYRGGEKLFF
abundance: few; j_gene: TRBJ2-7; v_gene: TRBV4-1; d_gene: .; CDR3nt: TGCGCCAGCAGCCAAGATGGAGTCGAGCAGTACTTC; CDR3aa: CASSQDGVEQYF
abundance: .; j_gene: TRBJ1-1; v_gene: TRBV2; d_gene: .; CDR3nt: TGTGCCAGCAGTGAAGCGGGGGGCACTGAAGCTTTCTTT; CDR3aa: CASSEAGGTEAFF
abundance: .; j_gene: TRBJ1-5; v_gene: TRBV27; d_gene: .; CDR3nt: TGTGCCAGCAGGAACCGAGGGAGCAATCAGCCCCAGCATTTT; CDR3aa: CASRNRGSNQPQHF
abundance: .; j_gene: TRBJ2-7; v_gene: TRBV27; d_gene: TRBD1; CDR3nt: TGTGCCAGCAGGCGAGGGGGCAAGTCCTACGAGCAGTACTTC; CDR3aa: CASRRGGKSYEQYF
abundance: once; j_gene: TRBJ2-1; v_gene: TRBV27; d_gene: .; CDR3nt: TGTGCCAGCAGTTTACGCCCTACAGGGCTCTTCTACAATGAGCAGTTCTTC; CDR3aa: CASSLRPTGLFYNEQFF
abundance: .; j_gene: TRBJ1-1; v_gene: TRBV5-4; d_gene: TRBD1; CDR3nt: TGTGCCAGCAGCGTGCCGGGACAGGAAGCTTTCTTT; CDR3aa: CASSVPGQEAFF
abundance: .; j_gene: TRBJ1-2; v_gene: TRBV5-1; d_gene: TRBD1; CDR3nt: TGCGCCAGCAGCTTATATAATCAGGGGGCGAATGGCTACACCTTC; CDR3aa: CASSLYNQGANGYTF
abundance: .; j_gene: TRBJ2-3; v_gene: TRBV5-1; d_gene: TRBD2; CDR3nt: TGCGCCAGCAGCAGAGGGACTAGCGGGGGGGCGTCAGATACGCAGTATTTT; CDR3aa: CASSRGTSGGASDTQYF
abundance: .; j_gene: TRBJ2-3; v_gene: TRBV18; d_gene: .; CDR3nt: TGTGCCAGCTCACCGAACTCGTGGGATACGCAGTATTTT; CDR3aa: CASSPNSWDTQYF
abundance: .; j_gene: TRBJ2-1; v_gene: TRBV2; d_gene: .; CDR3nt: TGTGCCAGCAGTGAAGGGCGGCCCTACAATGAGCAGTTCTTC; CDR3aa: CASSEGRPYNEQFF
abundance: .; j_gene: TRBJ2-7; v_gene: TRBV11-3; d_gene: .; CDR3nt: TGTGCCAGCTCCGGTAGGGGAAACGAGCAGTACTTC; CDR3aa: CASSGRGNEQYF
abundance: once; j_gene: TRBJ2-2; v_gene: TRBV6-6; d_gene: .; CDR3nt: TGTGCCAGCAGCCCAAAATCCACCGGGGAGCTGTTTTTT; CDR3aa: CASSPKSTGELFF
abundance: .; j_gene: TRBJ2-7; v_gene: TRBV10-3; d_gene: TRBD2; CDR3nt: TGTGCCATCAGCCCGACTAGCGGGAGCGACGAGCAGTACTTC; CDR3aa: CAISPTSGSDEQYF
abundance: .; j_gene: TRBJ2-7; v_gene: TRBV5-8; d_gene: .; CDR3nt: TGTGCCAGCAGCTTGCGGCCGGCCCGCGGCGAGCAGTACTTC; CDR3aa: CASSLRPARGEQYF
abundance: .; j_gene: TRBJ1-1; v_gene: TRBV14; d_gene: .; CDR3nt: TGTGCCAGCAGTCCCCAATCAGGGGCAGGGAACACTGAAGCTTTCTTT; CDR3aa: CASSPQSGAGNTEAFF
abundance: .; j_gene: TRBJ2-2; v_gene: TRBV11-2; d_gene: .; CDR3nt: TGTGCCAGCAGCCGCTCTAGGAGGGACGGGGAGCTGTTTTTT; CDR3aa: CASSRSRRDGELFF
abundance: .; j_gene: TRBJ1-2; v_gene: TRBV27; d_gene: .; CDR3nt: TGTGCCAGCAGTTTATCGTGGACAAGGACTACTAACTATGGCTACACCTTC; CDR3aa: CASSLSWTRTTNYGYTF
abundance: .; j_gene: TRBJ1-5; v_gene: TRBV18; d_gene: .; CDR3nt: TGTGCCAGCTCACCATCAGGGTTCAATCAGCCCCAGCATTTT; CDR3aa: CASSPSGFNQPQHF
abundance: .; j_gene: TRBJ1-1; v_gene: TRBV18; d_gene: .; CDR3nt: TGTGCCAGCTCACCACGGAGGGCGGACATGAACACTGAAGCTTTCTTT; CDR3aa: CASSPRRADMNTEAFF
abundance: .; j_gene: TRBJ1-1; v_gene: TRBV5-1; d_gene: TRBD1; CDR3nt: TGCGCCAGCAGCCTGAGGACAGGGGGTATGAACACTGAAGCTTTCTTT; CDR3aa: CASSLRTGGMNTEAFF
abundance: .; j_gene: TRBJ1-3; v_gene: TRBV7-9; d_gene: .; CDR3nt: TGTGCCAGCAGTAAGGGGCGCAGAAACACCATATATTTT; CDR3aa: CASSKGRRNTIYF
abundance: .; j_gene: TRBJ2-7; v_gene: TRBV14; d_gene: .; CDR3nt: TGTGCCAGCAGCTTCAGGGCCGAGCAGTACTTC; CDR3aa: CASSFRAEQYF
abundance: .; j_gene: TRBJ1-3; v_gene: TRBV4-3; d_gene: TRBD1; CDR3nt: TGCGCCAGCAGCCGGACAGGAGAGGGAAACACCATATATTTT; CDR3aa: CASSRTGEGNTIYF
abundance: .; j_gene: TRBJ2-1; v_gene: TRBV7-9; d_gene: TRBD2; CDR3nt: TGTGCCAGCAGTTCGAAAACTAGCGGGGTCATGCATGAGCAGTTCTTC; CDR3aa: CASSSKTSGVMHEQFF